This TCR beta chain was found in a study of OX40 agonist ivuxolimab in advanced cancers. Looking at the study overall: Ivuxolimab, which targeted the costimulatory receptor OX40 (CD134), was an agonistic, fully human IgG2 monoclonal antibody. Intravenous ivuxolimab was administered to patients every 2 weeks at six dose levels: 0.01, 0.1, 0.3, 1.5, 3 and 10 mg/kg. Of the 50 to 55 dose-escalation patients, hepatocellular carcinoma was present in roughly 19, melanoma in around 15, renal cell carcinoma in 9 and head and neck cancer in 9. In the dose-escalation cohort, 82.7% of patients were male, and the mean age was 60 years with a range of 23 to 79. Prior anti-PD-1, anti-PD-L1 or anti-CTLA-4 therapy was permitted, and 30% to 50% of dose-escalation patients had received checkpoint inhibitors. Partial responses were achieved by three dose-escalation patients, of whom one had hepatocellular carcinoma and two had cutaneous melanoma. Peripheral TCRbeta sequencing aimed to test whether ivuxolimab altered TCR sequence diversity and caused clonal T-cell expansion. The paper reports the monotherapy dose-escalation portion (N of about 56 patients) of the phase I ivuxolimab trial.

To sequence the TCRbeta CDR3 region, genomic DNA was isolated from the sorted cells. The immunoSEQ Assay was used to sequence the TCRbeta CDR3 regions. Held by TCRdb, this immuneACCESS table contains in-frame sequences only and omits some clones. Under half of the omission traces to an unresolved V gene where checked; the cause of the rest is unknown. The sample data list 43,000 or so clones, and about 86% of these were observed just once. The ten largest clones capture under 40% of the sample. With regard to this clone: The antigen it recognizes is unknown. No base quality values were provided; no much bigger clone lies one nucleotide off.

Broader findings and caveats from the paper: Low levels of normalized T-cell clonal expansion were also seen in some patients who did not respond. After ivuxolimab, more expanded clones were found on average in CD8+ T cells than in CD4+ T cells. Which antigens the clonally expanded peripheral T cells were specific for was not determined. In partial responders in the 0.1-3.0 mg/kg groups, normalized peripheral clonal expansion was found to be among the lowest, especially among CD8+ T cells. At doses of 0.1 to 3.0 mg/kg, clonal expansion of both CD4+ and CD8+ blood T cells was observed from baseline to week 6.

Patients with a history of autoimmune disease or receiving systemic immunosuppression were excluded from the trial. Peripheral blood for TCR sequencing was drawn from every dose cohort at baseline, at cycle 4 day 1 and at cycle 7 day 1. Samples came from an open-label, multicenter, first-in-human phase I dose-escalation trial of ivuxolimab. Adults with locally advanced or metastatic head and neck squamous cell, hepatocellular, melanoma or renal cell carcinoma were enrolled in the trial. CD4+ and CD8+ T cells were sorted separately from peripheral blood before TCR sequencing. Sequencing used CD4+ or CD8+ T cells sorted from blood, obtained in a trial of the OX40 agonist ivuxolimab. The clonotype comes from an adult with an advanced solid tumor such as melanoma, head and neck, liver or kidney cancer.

The nucleotides are TGTGCCAGCAGCTTGAGGGACAATGAGCAGTTCTTC. The translation is CASSLRDNEQFF. Recombination linked TRBV5-4 to TRBJ2-1; the D gene remains uncertain. Its CDR3 holds 12 amino acids, cysteine through phenylalanine. The only DNA kept is the CDR3, 36 bases in frame from the first base. Trimming removed 1 base from V and 5 bases from J, leaving 4 bases between the germline ends. CDR1 and CDR2 are drawn from the germline V gene (reference sequence): SGHNT, YYREEE.